This T cell receptor (beta chain) came from a study of CD8+ T cells in alopecia areata. Investigators isolated RNA and reverse transcribed it into cDNA to act as the sequencing template. Sequencing was performed with immunoSEQ multiplex PCR; in TCRdb, only in-frame clones are kept and a portion is missing. The sample lists over 200,000 clones; more than 45% were seen once. The CDR3 sequence is 13 residues long. V was clipped by 4 bases and J by 4 bases, with 8 bases between them. The germline V gene has CDR1 KGHSH and CDR2 LQKENI. Here the sequenced sample was CD4+ T cells sorted from blood, taken at week 0. V gene TRBV18 combines with J gene TRBJ2-1, with TRBD1 as a possible D gene (5 bases). The sequence derives from a human donor with alopecia areata. CDR3 nucleotides: TGTGCCAGCTCACTAGGGGTATACAATGAGCAGTTCTTC. Its protein is CASSLGVYNEQFF.